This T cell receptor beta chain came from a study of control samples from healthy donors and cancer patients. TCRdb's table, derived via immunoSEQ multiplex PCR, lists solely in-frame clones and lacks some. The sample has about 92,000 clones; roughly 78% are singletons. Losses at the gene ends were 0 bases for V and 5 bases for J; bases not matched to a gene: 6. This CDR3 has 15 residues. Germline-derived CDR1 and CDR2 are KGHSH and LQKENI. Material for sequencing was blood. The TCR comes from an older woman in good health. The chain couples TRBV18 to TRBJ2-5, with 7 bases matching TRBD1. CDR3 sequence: CASSPPVGGWETQYF. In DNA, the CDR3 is TGTGCCAGCTCACCACCGGTAGGGGGCTGGGAGACCCAGTACTTC.